This passage covers 28 T cell receptor beta chains from one sample sequenced in a study of cytomegalovirus exposure and HLA in healthy donors (TCRdb year 2017). The library was prepared using the immunoSEQ multiplex PCR assay. The table was pulled from immuneACCESS by TCRdb, which kept in-frame rearrangements only. Such tables lose some clones; where checked, under half of the loss comes from unresolved V genes, and the rest has no known cause. The table for this sample lists about 240,000 clones; roughly 86% of them were counted only once. The ten largest clones capture 1% to 1.5% of the sample. The sequenced sample was PBMCs. The receptors originated from a woman aged 25-40 years in good health and CMV-seropositive.

The chain recombines TRBV11-2 with TRBJ2-1; TRBD2 agrees at 11 bases. V dropped 0 bases and J dropped 10; count of bases not matched to a gene: 11. There are 17 residues in the CDR3. Germline CDR1 is SGHAT and CDR2 is FQNNGV. Here the CDR3 reads CASSLDATSGNPWEQFF. CDR3 coding DNA: TGTGCCAGCAGCTTAGACGCGACTAGCGGGAACCCCTGGGAGCAGTTCTTC.

J is TRBJ1-3 and V is TRBV15; D possibly corresponds to TRBD1 (6 bases). V lost 2 bases to trimming and J lost 4 bases, with 15 bases between them. The CDR3 is made up of 16 amino acids. Germline lookup yields CDR1 LNHNV and CDR2 YYDKDF (reference sequence). The CDR3 loop is CATSRQGPSRGNTIYF. The CDR3 DNA is TGTGCCACCAGCAGACAGGGGCCTTCGCGAGGAAACACCATATATTTT.

The DNA of the CDR3 is TGTGCCAGCAGTGAAGCACGGAGGTTACATGAAAAACTGTTTTTT. Protein: CASSEARRLHEKLFF. The V and J genes are TRBV6-1 and TRBJ1-4; D gene unclear. V was cut by 0 bases and J by 6 bases, with 11 bases left in between. This CDR3 spans 15 amino acids. The germline V gene encodes CDR1 MNHNS and CDR2 SASEGT.

The J gene is TRBJ2-1, the V gene TRBV13; tentative D call: TRBD2 (5 bases). CDR1 is PRHDT and CDR2 is FYEKMQ in the germline V gene (reference sequence). The CDR3 runs to 15 residues. Trimming took off 4 bases at V and 4 bases at J, with 14 bases between the two ends. The CDR3 nucleotides are TGTGCCAGCAGCTACAGTCCCGAGCGGTACAATGAGCAGTTCTTC. Amino acids: CASSYSPERYNEQFF.

V gene TRBV18 combines with J gene TRBJ2-7, with 11 bases that match TRBD2. Germline-derived CDR1 and CDR2 are KGHSH and LQKENI. The junction had 12 bases not matched to a gene; V was cut back by 3 bases and J by 2 bases. The CDR3 consists of 18 residues. This chain's CDR3 is CASSPPTSTSGKTYEQYF. CDR3 DNA: TGTGCCAGCTCACCCCCGACCTCGACTAGCGGGAAGACCTACGAGCAGTACTTC.

V is TRBV7-9 and J is TRBJ2-5, with a weak D call TRBD2 (5 bases). Germline assignment: CDR1 SEHNR and CDR2 FQNEAQ (reference sequence). V was shortened by 7 bases and J by 5 bases, with 11 bases between the two germline ends. The CDR3 sequence is 12 residues long. The CDR3 is CASNRDGETQYF. The DNA of the CDR3 is TGTGCCAGCAATCGGGATGGGGAGACCCAGTACTTC. The complete variable domain, with remaining parts taken from reference TRBV7-9 and TRBJ2-5, reads DTGVSQNPRHKITKRGQNVTFRCDPISEHNRLYWYRQTLGQGPEFLTYFQNEAQLEKSRLLSDRFSAERPKGSFSTLEIQRTEQGDSAMYLCASNRDGETQYFGPGTRLLVL.

The V and J genes are TRBV15 and TRBJ1-1; no reliable D call. CDR1 is LNHNV, CDR2 YYDKDF, per germline (reference sequence). The ends were cut back, 1 base at V and 1 base at J, with 10 bases in the middle. This CDR3 contains 15 residues. The CDR3 DNA reads as TGTGCCACCAGCAGAGGTCACAGCCAGAACACTGAAGCTTTCTTT. Encoded protein: CATSRGHSQNTEAFF.

The chain couples TRBV27 to TRBJ2-1; a possible D gene is TRBD2 (5 bases). The V gene lost 4 bases and the J gene lost 9 bases, with 13 bases spanning the gap. Germline CDR1 reads MNHEY; CDR2 reads SMNVEV (reference sequence). The CDR3 consists of 13 residues. CDR3 loop: CASSSALGGEQFF. The DNA for the CDR3 is TGTGCCAGCAGTTCAGCTTTAGGAGGTGAGCAGTTCTTC.

J is TRBJ2-1 and V is TRBV10-3; 8 nucleotides align to TRBD2. CDR3 length equals 13 residues. J lost 7 bases, V lost 6 bases, and 5 bases had no gene match. CDR1 is ENHRY, CDR2 SYGVKD, per germline. The CDR3 reads CAIRPGLGNEQFF. The CDR3 nucleotides read TGTGCCATCAGACCGGGACTAGGTAATGAGCAGTTCTTC.

The chain joins TRBV28 to TRBJ1-4; D unclear. The CDR3 runs 15 residues. Looked up from germline, CDR1 is MDHEN and CDR2 is SYDVKM. Deletions cut 8 bases from V and 5 bases from J, with 18 bases between. The CDR3 coding sequence is TGTGCCAGCCGTGACTCGCGGGCCGTAAATGAAAAACTGTTTTTT. Its protein is CASRDSRAVNEKLFF.

This clone has more than one count but fewer than ten. The chain uses TRBV5-1 and TRBJ1-1, with D possibly matching TRBD1 (5 bases). Germline V gene lookup returns CDR1 SGHRS and CDR2 YFSETQ. This CDR3 comprises 16 residues. V was shortened by 6 bases and J by 1 base, with 19 bases between the two germline ends. The DNA for the CDR3 is TGCGCCAGCAATCGTGGGGCTGATGGCAGGAACACTGAAGCTTTCTTT. It translates to CASNRGADGRNTEAFF.

The rearrangement joins TRBV7-8 to TRBJ1-4, with TRBD1 matching over 9 bases. The CDR3 consists of 15 residues. Germline V lookup: CDR1 SGHVS, CDR2 FQNEAQ. V lost 4 bases and J lost 8; bases outside the gene matches: 8. CDR3 amino acids: CASSWDRVGREKLFF. CDR3 sequence (DNA): TGTGCCAGCAGCTGGGACAGGGTAGGGAGGGAAAAACTGTTTTTT.

The V call is TRBV19, the J call TRBJ2-3; TRBD2 matches 10 bases. The CDR3 has 16 amino acids. V was pared by 1 base and J by 1 base, with 2 bases of the junction left unmatched. From germline, CDR1 is LNHDA and CDR2 SQIVND (reference sequence). CDR3 nucleotide sequence: TGTGCCAGTAGTATAGGGACTAGCGGAGGCACAGATACGCAGTATTTT. Amino acids: CASSIGTSGGTDTQYF.

CDR3 amino acids: CASSPGQGIAHEQYF. The DNA for the CDR3 is TGTGCCAGCAGTCCGGGACAGGGGATCGCCCACGAGCAGTACTTC. The V gene is TRBV4-2, the J gene TRBJ2-7, with 10 nucleotides matching TRBD1. CDR1 is LGHNA and CDR2 is YNFKEQ in the germline V gene. V shed 6 bases and J 5 bases; nucleotides not matched to a gene: 10. This CDR3 is 15 amino acids long.

V gene TRBV27 combines with J gene TRBJ1-3, with 7 bases that match TRBD1. V dropped 5 bases and J dropped 2; count of bases not matched to a gene: 3. The germline V gene encodes CDR1 MNHEY and CDR2 SMNVEV (reference sequence). This CDR3 is 14 amino acids long. The CDR3 coding sequence is TGTGCCAGCAGTGAACAGGGGACTGGAAACACCATATATTTT. It codes for CASSEQGTGNTIYF.

Of note for this clone: A read error may account for a junction end that differs from germline. This chain joins TRBV2 and TRBJ2-3; 9 nucleotides agree with TRBD2. The germline V gene has CDR1 SNHLY and CDR2 FYNNEI. The CDR3 is 17 amino acids. As DNA, the CDR3 is TGTGCCAGCAGTGAAACGGGGACCGGGACTAGCAGAGATACGCAGTATTTT. This encodes CASSETGTGTSRDTQYF.

The chain employs TRBV30 and TRBJ1-1; D is uncertain. V dropped 2 bases and J dropped 8 bases, with 18 bases sitting between them. The germline CDR1 and CDR2 sequences are GTSNPN and SVGIG (reference sequence). The CDR3 is made up of 14 amino acids. The CDR3, as DNA: TGTGCCTGGAGTCCCCTGACCGTAGCCCCCGAAGCTTTCTTT. It specifies CAWSPLTVAPEAFF.

The chain has TRBV5-4 and TRBJ2-1, with 9 bases aligning to TRBD2. This CDR3 has 18 amino acids. V shed 0 bases and J 5 bases; nucleotides not matched to a gene: 12. The germline V gene encodes CDR1 SGHNT and CDR2 YYREEE (reference sequence). The CDR3 reads CASSLGRDSGRIDNEQFF. In nucleotides, the CDR3 is TGTGCCAGCAGCTTGGGAAGGGATAGCGGGAGAATTGACAATGAGCAGTTCTTC.

This clone was counted only a few times. V is TRBV7-9 and J is TRBJ2-7, with TRBD2 matching over 11 bases. The germline V gene has CDR1 SEHNR and CDR2 FQNEAQ (reference sequence). Trimming took 5 bases from V and 1 from J; bases not matched to a gene: 4. This CDR3 spans 15 amino acids. The CDR3 loop reads CASSPGTSGSYEQYF. The CDR3 DNA reads TGTGCCAGCAGCCCCGGGACTAGCGGTTCCTACGAGCAGTACTTC.

The chain uses TRBV30 and TRBJ2-1; unclear D gene. V shed 2 bases and J shed 8 bases, with 7 bases lying between them. Germline loops: CDR1 GTSNPN, CDR2 SVGIG (reference sequence). This CDR3 has 11 residues. The CDR3 sequence is CAWSSVDEQFF. The CDR3 DNA reads TGTGCCTGGAGTTCGGTCGATGAGCAGTTCTTC.

The genes are TRBV27 and TRBJ2-1, with 11 bases identical to TRBD2. Germline assignment: CDR1 MNHEY and CDR2 SMNVEV (reference sequence). CDR3 length: 15 residues. J lost 9 bases, V lost 1 base, and 5 bases had no gene match. The CDR3 DNA reads as TGTGCCAGCAGTTTATTAACTAGCGGGAGTGTTGAGCAGTTCTTC. It codes for CASSLLTSGSVEQFF.

This clone has more than one count but fewer than ten. The rearrangement links TRBV2 to TRBJ1-1; D not resolved. The germline V gene has CDR1 SNHLY and CDR2 FYNNEI. The V end was cut by 6 bases, the J end by 5 bases, with 7 bases between. This CDR3 is built from 11 residues. The CDR3 loop reads CASRGGTEAFF. CDR3 nucleotide sequence: TGTGCCAGCAGAGGAGGGACTGAAGCTTTCTTT.

The gene calls are TRBV27 and TRBJ2-2; possibly TRBD2 for D (6 bases). V was trimmed by 0 bases and J by 3 bases, leaving 14 bases between them. CDR1 is MNHEY, CDR2 SMNVEV, per germline (reference sequence). This CDR3 is 17 amino acids long. The CDR3 region is CASSLSIGGLYTGELFF. CDR3 nucleotides: TGTGCCAGCAGTTTATCGATCGGGGGTTTATACACCGGGGAGCTGTTTTTT.

The CDR3 coding sequence is TGCGCCAGCAGCTCGGGAGCTCAGTCTCTACAAGAGACCCAGTACTTC. Translated, it gives CASSSGAQSLQETQYF. The chain links TRBV5-1 to TRBJ2-5; a possible D gene is TRBD2 (6 bases). Per germline, CDR1 SGHRS and CDR2 YFSETQ. The V and J ends lost 3 bases and 2 bases respectively, with 17 bases between them. The CDR3 consists of 16 residues.

The rearrangement links TRBV11-2 to TRBJ2-1; the match to TRBD2 covers 9 bases. Germline V CDR1 and CDR2: SGHAT, FQNNGV. Trimming at V came to 8 bases and at J to 3 bases, leaving 5 bases not matched to a gene. The CDR3 totals 14 residues. The CDR3 DNA reads TGTGCCAGCGTCCTAGCGGGAATCTACAATGAGCAGTTCTTC. Translating it yields CASVLAGIYNEQFF.

This chain uses TRBV10-1 with TRBJ2-3; the D is unclear. Trimming pared 3 bases from V and 4 bases from J, leaving 11 bases between. The CDR3 totals 14 residues. The germline V gene encodes CDR1 WNHNN and CDR2 SYGVQD (reference sequence). The CDR3 is CASSELAPADTQYF. The CDR3 coding sequence is TGCGCCAGCAGTGAATTAGCTCCTGCAGATACGCAGTATTTT.

The J gene is TRBJ2-2, the V gene TRBV4-1; 7 positions match TRBD1. CDR3 size: 17 residues. Trimming cost V 4 bases and J 2 bases; bases outside gene matches: 10. Germline assignment: CDR1 MGHRA and CDR2 YSYEKL. This CDR3 is CASSLRQGGTNTGELFF. CDR3 bases: TGCGCCAGCAGCCTCCGACAGGGTGGAACAAACACCGGGGAGCTGTTTTTT.

This rearrangement joins TRBV30 to TRBJ2-7; 10 bases fit TRBD2. The junction had 5 bases not matched to a gene; V was cut back by 2 bases and J by 4 bases. The CDR3 sequence is 14 residues long. Germline-derived CDR1 and CDR2 are GTSNPN and SVGIG (reference sequence). CDR3 in DNA: TGTGCCTGGAGTAAACTAGCGGGATCTTACGAGCAGTACTTC. This gives the protein CAWSKLAGSYEQYF.